This T cell receptor (beta chain) was sequenced for a study of shared clonotypes between healthy human individuals. Study overall: The donor group consisted of a couple of women and a few men, aged 18 to 49.

With regard to this clone: Its antigen remains unidentified.

Points from the study as a whole: Rarefaction gave evidence that sorted-subset sequencing remained incomplete despite large depth. Generation of non-shared clonotypes was less probable than generation of clonotypes shared by all four donors.

Donors comprised healthy HIV-negative adults lacking recent acute infections or vaccinations. Germline lookup yields CDR1 SGHRS and CDR2 YFSETQ. CDR3 length: 14 amino acids. V shed 4 bases, J shed 3 bases, and the junction held 6 bases outside the gene matches. Profiled with immunoSEQ multiplex PCR; TCRdb holds only in-frame clones, not every one. This repertoire shows 2,500,000 or so clones, roughly 92% found once; its top ten account for around 0.14%. Sequencing was carried out using naive CD4+ T cells sorted from blood. Subset indicated: CD45RA+ positively selected. The V gene is TRBV5-1, the J gene TRBJ2-5; 7 positions match TRBD2. The clonotype originates from a young man in good health. The CDR3 bases are TGCGCCAGCAGCCCCGGGACTAAGGAAGAGACCCAGTACTTC. Translation gives CASSPGTKEETQYF.